Reported below is one T cell receptor beta chain. The entry originates in a study of CD8 T cells in Susac syndrome. V dropped 0 bases and J dropped 4; count of bases not matched to a gene: 5. The CDR3 extends over 16 amino acids. Looked up from germline, CDR1 is LGHNA and CDR2 is YSLEER. The authors reverse transcribed about 0.5 to 1 ug RNA with random hexamers. Across 54 Vbeta and 13 Jbeta, immunoSEQ multiplex PCR amplified TCR beta CDR3. In TCRdb, the immunoSEQ multiplex PCR reads were re-called with MiXCR into one record per CDR3 protein. This sample carries about 300,000 distinct CDR3 sequences, approximately 85% of them seen once, and the ten largest clones take approximately 0.2%. CD8+ and CD4+ T cells from blood underwent TCR beta sequencing, which was carried out in a high-throughput format.

The V call is TRBV4-3, the J call TRBJ2-1; TRBD2 agrees at 8 bases. The sequence derives from a human donor with multiple sclerosis. Sequenced: CD8+ T cells from PBMCs. The CDR3 bases are TGCGCCAGCAGCCAAGATCGGATAGCGGGGTACAATGAGCAGTTCTTC. Translating it yields CASSQDRIAGYNEQFF.